These 14 T cell receptor beta chains originate from one sample sequenced in a study of chemoradiotherapy in HPV16-positive cancers. Libraries were prepared by immunoSEQ multiplex PCR; TCRdb keeps only in-frame clonotypes and omits some of them. Altogether 6,000 to 7,500 clones are present, about 70% being singletons, with the ten largest covering 4% to 6%. The source was tumor tissue, collected from a patient who underwent chemoradiotherapy. These receptors originate from a human donor with HPV-associated anogenital cancer.

The chain is built from TRBV25-1 and TRBJ2-5, with a tentative D call TRBD2 (6 bases). CDR3 length: 17 amino acids. CDR1 is MGHDK, CDR2 SYGVNS, per germline. The V end lost 6 bases, the J end lost 5 bases, and 25 bases lay between the germline ends. The DNA of the CDR3 is TGTGCCAGCAGGGGGGGATCGCGGGACCTCGGAGGGGAGACCCAGTACTTC. It translates to CASRGGSRDLGGETQYF.

The rearrangement uses TRBV6-5 and TRBJ2-5, with D possibly matching TRBD2 (5 bases). Germline V gene data show CDR1 as MNHEY and CDR2 as SVGAGI. This CDR3 contains 13 residues. The germline V and J ends were trimmed by 2 bases and 5 bases, with 9 bases remaining between them. The CDR3 sequence is CASSYVGVETQYF. CDR3 nucleotides: TGTGCCAGCAGTTACGTGGGAGTGGAGACCCAGTACTTC.

V and J are TRBV27 and TRBJ1-1; D gene unclear. V was cut by 5 bases and J by 1 base, with 8 bases left in between. The CDR3 loop spans 13 amino acids. Germline V gives CDR1 MNHEY, CDR2 SMNVEV (reference sequence). CDR3 nucleotide sequence: TGTGCCAGCAGTCTTACAGCGAACACTGAAGCTTTCTTT. Translation: CASSLTANTEAFF.

This clone has only one observation. The rearrangement links TRBV4-3 to TRBJ1-1, with TRBD1 as a possible D gene (6 bases). The V and J ends lost 0 bases and 3 bases respectively, with 14 bases between them. This CDR3 has 16 amino acids. Germline V gene lookup returns CDR1 LGHNA and CDR2 YSLEER. The CDR3, as DNA: TGCGCCAGCAGCCAAGAAAACAGGGTGGGATACACTGAAGCTTTCTTT. Translating gives CASSQENRVGYTEAFF.

This clone was seen only a few times. CDR3: CASSSCPGLAGGSYNEQFF. Here the CDR3 DNA reads TGTGCCAGCAGCTCCTGTCCGGGACTAGCGGGAGGATCCTACAATGAGCAGTTCTTC. V and J are TRBV21-1 and TRBJ2-1; the D call TRBD2 from the table was never checked on the DNA. TRBV21-1 is designated a pseudogene. CDR3 length: 19 amino acids.

V and J are TRBV6-1 and TRBJ1-5; TRBD1 is a possible D gene (5 bases). Germline CDR1 is MNHNS and CDR2 is SASEGT. The CDR3 is made up of 10 amino acids. In DNA form, the CDR3 reads TGTGCAGGGGGCAATCAGCCCCAGCATTTT. It encodes CAGGNQPQHF.

The CDR3 loop is CASSFLGEYTEAFF. CDR3 nucleotides: TGTGCCAGCAGCTTTTTGGGGGAGTACACTGAAGCTTTCTTT. The chain carries TRBV7-9 and TRBJ1-1, with D maybe TRBD1 (5 bases). CDR3 size: 14 residues. V was clipped by 3 bases and J by 3 bases, with 11 bases between them. Germline CDR1 reads SEHNR; CDR2 reads FQNEAQ (reference sequence).

The chain joins TRBV7-9 to TRBJ2-7; 8 bases are a match to TRBD2. This CDR3 is 15 amino acids long. V lost 5 bases, J lost 3 bases, and 9 bases stayed unmatched. Per germline, CDR1 SEHNR and CDR2 FQNEAQ (reference sequence). The CDR3 region has the DNA TGTGCCAGCAGCCCACCACTAGCGGCCGACTACGAGCAGTACTTC. Protein sequence: CASSPPLAADYEQYF.

This clone turned up a few times. The chain carries TRBV28 and TRBJ1-5; no clear D. This CDR3 has 14 amino acids. V was shortened by 3 bases and J by 3 bases, with 9 bases between the two germline ends. Per the germline V gene, CDR1 is MDHEN and CDR2 is SYDVKM. This chain's CDR3 is CASSFPAYNQPQHF. The DNA for the CDR3 is TGTGCCAGCAGTTTTCCGGCTTACAATCAGCCCCAGCATTTT.

This clone was seen a few times. The V and J genes are TRBV5-6 and TRBJ2-7; 11 bases line up with TRBD2. The trim removed 1 base at V and 3 bases at J, leaving 3 bases unmatched. Germline V gene data show CDR1 as SGHDT and CDR2 as YYEEEE. The CDR3 covers 15 residues. This CDR3 is CASSLRLAGFYEQYF. DNA of the CDR3: TGTGCCAGCAGCTTGAGACTAGCGGGATTCTACGAGCAGTACTTC.

The V call is TRBV7-9, the J call TRBJ2-6; D call uncertain. Germline CDR1 is SEHNR and CDR2 is FQNEAQ (reference sequence). Trimming shortened V by 4 bases and J by 4 bases, and 5 bases separated the two germline ends. This CDR3 has 13 amino acids. CDR3 coding DNA: TGTGCCAGCAGCTCCCCCGGGGCCAACGTCCTGACTTTC. Its protein product is CASSSPGANVLTF.

The chain joins TRBV2 to TRBJ1-3; no clear D. The V gene lost 6 bases and the J gene lost 5 bases, with 8 bases spanning the gap. The CDR3 spans 12 residues. Germline lookup yields CDR1 SNHLY and CDR2 FYNNEI. This chain's CDR3 is CASRWARNTIYF. The DNA for the CDR3 is TGTGCCAGCAGGTGGGCCAGAAACACCATATATTTT.

The chain links TRBV10-3 to TRBJ2-7; D might be TRBD1 (7 bases). The V gene lost 2 bases and the J gene lost 12 bases, with 20 bases spanning the gap. The CDR3 has 14 amino acids. CDR1 is ENHRY and CDR2 is SYGVKD in the germline V gene. CDR3 amino acids: CAISEGGTASLGYF. The CDR3 DNA sequence: TGTGCCATCAGTGAGGGGGGGACAGCGTCCCTTGGGTACTTC.

In nucleotides, the CDR3 is TGTGCCAGCAGTTCCCGGGGTTATGGTAACATTCAGTACTTC. This sequence encodes CASSSRGYGNIQYF. The V and J genes are TRBV27 and TRBJ2-4, with TRBD2 as a possible D gene (5 bases). This CDR3 contains 14 residues. Trimming cost V 4 bases and J 7 bases, with 14 bases left between them. Germline CDR1 reads MNHEY; CDR2 reads SMNVEV (reference sequence).